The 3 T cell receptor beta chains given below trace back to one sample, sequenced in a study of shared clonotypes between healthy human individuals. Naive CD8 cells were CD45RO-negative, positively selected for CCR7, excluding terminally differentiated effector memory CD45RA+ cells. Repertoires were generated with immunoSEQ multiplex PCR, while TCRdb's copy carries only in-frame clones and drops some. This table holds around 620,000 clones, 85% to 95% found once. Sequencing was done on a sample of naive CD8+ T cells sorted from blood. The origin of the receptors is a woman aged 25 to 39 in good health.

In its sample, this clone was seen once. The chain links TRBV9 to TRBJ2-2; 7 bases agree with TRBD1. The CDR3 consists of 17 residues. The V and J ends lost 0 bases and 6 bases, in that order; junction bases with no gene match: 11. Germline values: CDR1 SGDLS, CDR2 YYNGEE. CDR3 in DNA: TGTGCCAGCAGCGTAGGGCAGGGGGAAGTTTGGTCCGGGGAGCTGTTTTTT. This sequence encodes CASSVGQGEVWSGELFF.

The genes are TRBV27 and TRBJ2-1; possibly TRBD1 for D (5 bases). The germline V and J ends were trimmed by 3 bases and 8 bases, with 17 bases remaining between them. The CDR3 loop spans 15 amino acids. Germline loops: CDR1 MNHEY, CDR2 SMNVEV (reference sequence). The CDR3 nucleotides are TGTGCCAGCAGTTTTAGGGCAGGGTTACGCCATGAGCAGTTCTTC. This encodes CASSFRAGLRHEQFF.

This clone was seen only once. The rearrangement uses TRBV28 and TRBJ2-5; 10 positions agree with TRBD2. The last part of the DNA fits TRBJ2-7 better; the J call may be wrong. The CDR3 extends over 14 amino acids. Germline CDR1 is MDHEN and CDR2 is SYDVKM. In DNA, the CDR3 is TGTGCCAGCAGCCCTAGCGGGAGTTGGTACGAGCAGTACTTC. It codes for CASSPSGSWYEQYF.